This record covers a single T cell receptor beta chain. Recruits, aged roughly 18 to 100 years, lived in 24 US areas. Grouping used clinical history reported by participants in a survey and questionnaire. Per the authors' pipeline: From reference gene primer amplification, estimates of nucleated cell counts were derived. Only in-frame clones appear in the TCRdb table, and some are missing; sequencing was by immunoSEQ multiplex PCR. V and J calls and clone size come straight from that table; D and trimming were deduced from the DNA. The sample includes 260,000 or so clones, 65% to 90% seen only once; the top ten take 15% to 18%. The sample belongs to a study of blood T cell repertoires in COVID-19. The sample was PBMCs or T cells enriched from blood (not recorded which). The receptor comes from a man between 18 and 35 years old who had recovered from COVID-19.

This chain's CDR3 is CASSDQASGGTDTQYF. CDR3 bases: TGCGCCAGCAGTGACCAGGCTAGCGGGGGCACAGATACGCAGTATTTT. The chain recombines TRBV10-1 with TRBJ2-3; 9 bases map to TRBD2. CDR3 length equals 16 residues. Germline-derived CDR1 and CDR2 are WNHNN and SYGVQD (reference sequence). J lost 1 base, V lost 3 bases, and 5 bases had no gene match.